The source of this T cell receptor (beta chain) is a study of Ad26.COV2.S vaccination and SARS-CoV-2 variants. The overall study: The donor participated in the COV1001 trial, in its Ad26.COV2.S arm.

The sample's treatment: roughly 20 received Ad26.COV2.S at low or high dose, single or two shots; about 5 received placebo; per-sample allocation not given. At day 63 after the first vaccine or placebo injection, samples were drawn. The CDR3 spans 13 residues. Germline V gene sequence: CDR1 SNHLY, CDR2 FYNNEI. The V end was cut by 7 bases, the J end by 7 bases, with 11 bases between. The protocol was immunoSEQ multiplex PCR, while the TCRdb copy is restricted to in-frame clones and leaves out a portion. The sample gives roughly 300,000 clones, approximately 86% of which show up once; roughly 10% is in the top ten. This clone was observed a single time.

This chain connects TRBV2 to TRBJ1-6; no clear D. The sequencing here drew on peripheral blood, taken in a trial of Ad26.COV2.S vaccine versus placebo. This sequence was found in a person aged 18 to 65 who received the Ad26.COV2.S COVID-19 vaccine or a placebo. The chain's CDR3 is CASMGIGNSPLHF. The CDR3 coding sequence is TGTGCCAGCATGGGGATCGGGAATTCACCCCTCCACTTT. Full variable domain (rest looked up from reference TRBV2 and TRBJ1-6): EPEVTQTPSHQVTQMGQEVILRCVPISNHLYFYWYRQILGQKVEFLVSFYNNEISEKSEIFDDQFSVERPDGSNFTLKIRSTKLEDSAMYFCASMGIGNSPLHFGNGTRLTVT.